This T cell receptor (beta chain) was captured in a study of identical twins. Study results and limitations: The study drew conclusions from cross-sectional statistical analysis, not from following the same donors.

The table lists this clonotype with a few counts. Its antigen remains unidentified. TCRdb used MiXCR to reprocess the 5' RACE reads, holding one entry per CDR3 protein. The sample carries some 1,700,000 distinct CDR3 sequences, about 32% recorded once. The length of the CDR3 is 16 residues. Germline-derived CDR1 and CDR2 are MNHEY and SVGAGI. V was pared by 0 bases and J by 3 bases, with 11 bases between. The sequence derives from a newborn girl in good health. Sequencing used cord blood. This rearrangement joins TRBV6-5 to TRBJ1-4; D is unresolved. CDR3: CASSYSNRRPNEKLFF. The CDR3 DNA reads as TGTGCCAGCAGTTACTCGAACCGGCGGCCTAATGAAAAACTGTTTTTT.